What follows are 29 T cell receptor beta chains derived from one specimen sequenced in a study of blood T cell repertoires in COVID-19. Profiling relied on immunoSEQ multiplex PCR, and the TCRdb table lists in-frame clones only, not all of them. The sample yields about 75,000 clones, about 90% seen once. Sequenced: peripheral blood. Receptors were obtained from a human donor in a cohort sampled during active COVID-19.

The genes are TRBV7-2 and TRBJ2-5; tentative D call: TRBD1 (6 bases). Germline V gene data show CDR1 as SGHTA and CDR2 as FQGNSA. This CDR3 comprises 13 residues. V was shortened by 5 bases and J by 3 bases, with 10 bases between the two germline ends. The CDR3 region is CASSRDRKETQYF. The CDR3, as DNA: TGTGCCAGCAGCCGAGACAGGAAAGAGACCCAGTACTTC.

This sequence joins TRBV5-6 and TRBJ1-1; maybe TRBD1 (5 bases). Trimming took off 1 base at V and 1 base at J, with 17 bases between the two ends. CDR3 length equals 17 residues. The germline gives CDR1 SGHDT, CDR2 YYEEEE. CDR3 DNA: TGTGCCAGCAGCTTGTGGTTTGGGGCCCGTGGGAACACTGAAGCTTTCTTT. Amino acid sequence: CASSLWFGARGNTEAFF.

J is TRBJ2-1 and V is TRBV18, with TRBD2 matching over 7 bases. Unmatched junction bases numbered 9, after V lost 0 bases and J lost 4 bases. This CDR3 contains 17 residues. Germline loops: CDR1 KGHSH, CDR2 LQKENI. CDR3 loop: CASSPPVTAGRYNEQFF. In nucleotides, the CDR3 is TGTGCCAGCTCACCACCCGTCACCGCCGGGAGGTACAATGAGCAGTTCTTC.

The V and J genes are TRBV7-9 and TRBJ2-4; D uncertain. V lost 5 bases to trimming and J lost 8 bases, with 13 bases between them. CDR3 size: 13 residues. CDR1 SEHNR and CDR2 FQNEAQ come from the germline V gene (reference sequence). As DNA, the CDR3 is TGTGCCAGCAGCCTGGTCGCGGCGGACATTCAGTACTTC. Encoded protein: CASSLVAADIQYF.

The genes are TRBV28 and TRBJ1-1; TRBD1 aligns across 7 bases. The CDR3 has 13 amino acids. J was trimmed by 4 bases and V by 7 bases; bases with no gene match: 6. CDR1 and CDR2 (germline): MDHEN, SYDVKM. DNA of the CDR3: TGTGCCAGCACAGGGGGGCAGGGCACTGAAGCTTTCTTT. Its translation: CASTGGQGTEAFF.

This rearrangement joins TRBV10-3 to TRBJ2-1; 11 positions agree with TRBD2. The CDR3 extends over 14 amino acids. Germline CDR1 and CDR2: ENHRY and SYGVKD. Unmatched junction bases numbered 7, after V lost 6 bases and J lost 9 bases. CDR3 in DNA: TGTGCCATCAGCGAGCTAGCGGGGGGCGGTGAGCAGTTCTTC. This encodes CAISELAGGGEQFF.

The chain employs TRBV5-1 and TRBJ2-7; D unresolved. The germline V gene encodes CDR1 SGHRS and CDR2 YFSETQ. The CDR3 covers 15 residues. V was trimmed by 0 bases and J by 0 bases, leaving 10 bases between them. In nucleotides, the CDR3 is TGCGCCAGCAGCTTGGACTATTACGACTCCTACGAGCAGTACTTC. Translated: CASSLDYYDSYEQYF.

The J gene is TRBJ1-6, the V gene TRBV6-1, with unresolved D. V lost 2 bases and J lost 10, with 18 bases in between. CDR3 length equals 16 residues. Per the germline V gene, CDR1 is MNHNS and CDR2 is SASEGT. The CDR3 here is CASSEFWQAGSSPLHF. The CDR3 nucleotides read TGTGCCAGCAGTGAATTCTGGCAGGCAGGCAGCTCACCCCTCCACTTT.

This sequence joins TRBV27 and TRBJ2-2, with D possibly TRBD2 on 6 matching bases. The CDR3 is 15 amino acids. CDR1 is MNHEY, CDR2 SMNVEV, per germline (reference sequence). The ends were cut back, 8 bases at V and 1 base at J, with 14 bases in the middle. CDR3: CASLSGELNTGELFF. CDR3 coding DNA: TGTGCCAGCCTTTCGGGGGAATTGAACACCGGGGAGCTGTTTTTT.

The chain couples TRBV27 to TRBJ2-7; D is unclear. The CDR3 is made up of 16 amino acids. With 4 bases removed from V and 0 bases from J, the gap between germline ends came to 16 bases. Germline loops: CDR1 MNHEY, CDR2 SMNVEV (reference sequence). The CDR3 loop reads CASSSTTASLSYEQYF. CDR3 DNA: TGTGCCAGCAGTTCGACCACAGCCTCCCTCTCCTACGAGCAGTACTTC.

The chain has TRBV7-8 and TRBJ2-3, with 7 bases identical to TRBD1. Looked up from germline, CDR1 is SGHVS and CDR2 is FQNEAQ. V shed 1 base, J shed 2 bases, and the junction held 3 bases outside the gene matches. The CDR3 is made up of 15 amino acids. This chain's CDR3 is CASSLGQGHTDTQYF. The CDR3 DNA follows: TGTGCCAGCAGCTTAGGACAGGGCCACACAGATACGCAGTATTTT.

V and J are TRBV6-5 and TRBJ2-7; a weak D match, TRBD2 (5 bases). CDR1 and CDR2 from the germline V gene are MNHEY and SVGAGI. The CDR3 spans 15 residues. Between the trimmed V and J ends, which lost 7 bases and 4 bases, there was a span of 20 bases. The CDR3: CASNPEGKGWYEQYF. The CDR3, as DNA: TGTGCCAGCAACCCAGAGGGCAAGGGATGGTACGAGCAGTACTTC.

The chain links TRBV13 to TRBJ2-5; 15 bases match TRBD2. Trimming took 5 bases from V and 5 from J; bases not matched to a gene: 6. Germline-derived CDR1 and CDR2 are PRHDT and FYEKMQ (reference sequence). The CDR3 runs 16 residues. The DNA for the CDR3 is TGTGCCAGCAGCCGGACTAGCGGGAGGGCACGGGAGACCCAGTACTTC. It specifies CASSRTSGRARETQYF.

The CDR3, as DNA: TGTGCCAGCAGCCAAGACGGTTATCCCACAGATACGCAGTATTTT. This codes for CASSQDGYPTDTQYF. The chain joins TRBV14 to TRBJ2-3; D ambiguous. The CDR3 totals 15 residues. Germline CDR1 SGHDN, CDR2 FVKESK. V dropped 0 bases and J dropped 2 bases, with 9 bases sitting between them.

Only one count was recorded for this clone. This chain uses TRBV25-1 with TRBJ1-5, with TRBD1 matching over 7 bases. The CDR3 is 14 amino acids. J was trimmed by 0 bases and V by 4 bases; bases with no gene match: 0. The germline V gene encodes CDR1 MGHDK and CDR2 SYGVNS. CDR3 bases: TGTGCCAGCAGTGGGACAGGTAGCAATCAGCCCCAGCATTTT. It translates to CASSGTGSNQPQHF.

The V call is TRBV4-2, the J call TRBJ2-4; 8 positions agree with TRBD1. The CDR3 length is 17 residues. The ends lost 3 bases at V and 0 bases at J; junction bases unmatched: 7. Germline loops: CDR1 LGHNA, CDR2 YNFKEQ. CDR3 sequence reads: CASSHPTGDLAKNIQYF. For the CDR3, the DNA is TGTGCCAGCAGCCACCCGACAGGGGATCTAGCCAAAAACATTCAGTACTTC.

With regard to this clone: A read error may account for a junction end that differs from germline. The genes are TRBV7-9 and TRBJ1-1, with TRBD1 matching 10 bases. CDR1 is SEHNR and CDR2 is FQNEAQ in the germline V gene (reference sequence). The CDR3 contains 12 residues. CDR3 DNA: TGTGCCTGCAGGACAGGGGGCACTGAAGCTTTCTTT. Residues: CACRTGGTEAFF.

The gene calls are TRBV19 and TRBJ1-6; weak D call: TRBD1 (5 bases). The CDR3 spans 14 residues. Germline V CDR1 and CDR2: LNHDA, SQIVND (reference sequence). Trimming removed 3 bases at V and 7 bases at J, with 10 bases between. The CDR3 DNA reads as TGTGCCAGTAGTATCGAGGACAAAAATTCACCCCTCCACTTT. It codes for CASSIEDKNSPLHF.

The chain combines TRBV5-1 with TRBJ2-1; 9 bases are a match to TRBD1. V shed 4 bases and J 8 bases; nucleotides not matched to a gene: 4. This CDR3 is 13 amino acids long. Germline-derived CDR1 and CDR2 are SGHRS and YFSETQ. The CDR3 region has the DNA TGCGCCAGCAGCCCTGGACAGGGGTATGAGCAGTTCTTC. It specifies CASSPGQGYEQFF.

The J gene is TRBJ2-5, the V gene TRBV7-2; TRBD2 matches at 13 bases. Germline CDR1 and CDR2: SGHTA and FQGNSA. V was clipped by 5 bases and J by 8 bases; unmatched bases: 5. The CDR3 runs to 14 residues. The CDR3 bases are TGTGCCAGCAGCCCACGGACTAGCGGGAGTACCCAGTACTTC. Translating gives CASSPRTSGSTQYF.

This chain connects TRBV18 to TRBJ1-1; maybe TRBD1 (6 bases). Trimming pared 5 bases from V and 7 bases from J, leaving 14 bases between. There are 13 residues in the CDR3. Germline V lookup: CDR1 KGHSH, CDR2 LQKENI. The DNA for the CDR3 is TGTGCCAGCTCAAGGAGGGGGGGTGATGAAGCTTTCTTT. This gives the protein CASSRRGGDEAFF.

The CDR3 reads CASSYAGGQRNYGYTF. The CDR3, as DNA: TGTGCCAGCAGTTACGCCGGGGGACAGCGGAACTATGGCTACACCTTC. The rearrangement uses TRBV6-5 and TRBJ1-2, with TRBD1 matching over 7 bases. Unmatched junction bases numbered 8, after V lost 2 bases and J lost 2 bases. CDR1 and CDR2 (germline): MNHEY, SVGAGI. This CDR3 has 16 residues.

This chain uses TRBV7-8 with TRBJ2-3; D not certain. This CDR3 has 15 amino acids. V was clipped by 5 bases and J by 2 bases, with 14 bases between them. From germline, CDR1 is SGHVS and CDR2 FQNEAQ. This CDR3 is CASSPPLAYTDTQYF. The CDR3 DNA reads TGTGCCAGCAGCCCCCCGCTCGCCTACACAGATACGCAGTATTTT.

This chain uses TRBV6-5 with TRBJ2-3; a possible D gene is TRBD1 (5 bases). The CDR3 is 14 residues long. Germline CDR1 is MNHEY and CDR2 is SVGAGI. The ends were cut back, 1 base at V and 1 base at J, with 6 bases in the middle. The CDR3 here is CASSYLQGTDTQYF. In DNA, the CDR3 is TGTGCCAGCAGTTACTTACAGGGCACAGATACGCAGTATTTT.

The chain joins TRBV4-3 to TRBJ1-6, with TRBD1 identical over 9 bases. CDR3 length equals 14 residues. The germline V gene has CDR1 LGHNA and CDR2 YSLEER. The junction had 3 bases not matched to a gene; V was cut back by 4 bases and J by 8 bases. This CDR3 reads CASSLDRGDSPLHF. Here the CDR3 DNA reads TGCGCCAGCAGCCTCGACAGGGGGGATTCACCCCTCCACTTT.

The chain couples TRBV29-1 to TRBJ2-1; D is uncertain. The V gene lost 6 bases and the J gene lost 4 bases, with 19 bases spanning the gap. This CDR3 has 15 amino acids. Germline V CDR1 and CDR2: SQVTM, ANQGSEA. The CDR3 protein is CSVQKFAPDYNEQFF. The CDR3 region has the DNA TGCAGCGTGCAAAAGTTCGCGCCCGATTACAATGAGCAGTTCTTC.

The rearrangement joins TRBV7-2 to TRBJ1-2; no clear D. Germline assignment: CDR1 SGHTA and CDR2 FQGNSA. V lost 5 bases and J lost 7, with 17 bases in between. This CDR3 spans 14 amino acids. CDR3 DNA sequence: TGTGCCAGCAGCCCTCGGCAGGCCTCCTTTGGCTACACCTTC. Translating it yields CASSPRQASFGYTF.

This chain uses TRBV10-3 with TRBJ1-2, with D hard to call. The CDR3 has 9 residues. The V end was cut by 7 bases, the J end by 5 bases, with 2 bases between. Germline V gene data show CDR1 as ENHRY and CDR2 as SYGVKD. This chain's CDR3 is CAITYGYTF. The CDR3 DNA reads TGTGCCATCACTTATGGCTACACCTTC.

The V gene is TRBV19, the J gene TRBJ1-6; 8 nucleotides align to TRBD1. The CDR3 extends over 14 amino acids. V was pared by 5 bases and J by 11 bases, with 8 bases of the junction left unmatched. Germline V CDR1 and CDR2: LNHDA, SQIVND (reference sequence). This CDR3 is CASSPTGDRPPLHF. As DNA, the CDR3 is TGTGCCAGTAGTCCGACAGGGGATCGCCCACCCCTCCACTTT.